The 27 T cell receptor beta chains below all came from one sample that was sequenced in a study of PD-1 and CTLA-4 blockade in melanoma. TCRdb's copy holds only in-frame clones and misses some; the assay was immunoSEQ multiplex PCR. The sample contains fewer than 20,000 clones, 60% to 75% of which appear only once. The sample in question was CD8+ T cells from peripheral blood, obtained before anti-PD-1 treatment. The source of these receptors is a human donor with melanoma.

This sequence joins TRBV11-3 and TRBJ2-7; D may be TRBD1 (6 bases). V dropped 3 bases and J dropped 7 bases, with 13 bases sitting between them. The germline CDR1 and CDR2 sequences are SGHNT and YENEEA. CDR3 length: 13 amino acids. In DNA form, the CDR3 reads TGTGCCAGCAGCTTTGTAACAGGGATAGAGCAGTACTTC. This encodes CASSFVTGIEQYF.

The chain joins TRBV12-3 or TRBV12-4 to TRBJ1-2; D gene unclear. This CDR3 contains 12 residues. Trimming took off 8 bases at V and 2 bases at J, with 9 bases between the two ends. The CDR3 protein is CASWTVNYGYTF. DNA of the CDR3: TGTGCCAGCTGGACCGTGAACTATGGCTACACCTTC.

The CDR3 is CASSLGAYEQYF. DNA of the CDR3: TGTGCCAGCAGTTTAGGGGCGTACGAGCAGTACTTC. The rearrangement joins TRBV28 to TRBJ2-7; D perhaps matches TRBD1 (5 bases). The CDR3 has 12 amino acids. V was trimmed by 2 bases and J by 4 bases, leaving 6 bases between them. The germline gives CDR1 MDHEN, CDR2 SYDVKM.

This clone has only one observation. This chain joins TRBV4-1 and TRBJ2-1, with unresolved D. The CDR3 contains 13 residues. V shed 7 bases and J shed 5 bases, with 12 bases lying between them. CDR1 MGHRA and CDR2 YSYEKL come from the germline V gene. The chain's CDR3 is CASTKDRDNEQFF. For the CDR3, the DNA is TGCGCCAGCACCAAGGACCGGGACAATGAGCAGTTCTTC.

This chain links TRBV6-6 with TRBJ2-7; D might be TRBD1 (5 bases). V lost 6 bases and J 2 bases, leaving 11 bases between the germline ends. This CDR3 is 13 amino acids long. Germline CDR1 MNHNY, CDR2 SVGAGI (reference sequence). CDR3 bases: TGTGCCAGCAGCCCGACAGAAACCTACGAGCAGTACTTC. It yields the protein CASSPTETYEQYF.

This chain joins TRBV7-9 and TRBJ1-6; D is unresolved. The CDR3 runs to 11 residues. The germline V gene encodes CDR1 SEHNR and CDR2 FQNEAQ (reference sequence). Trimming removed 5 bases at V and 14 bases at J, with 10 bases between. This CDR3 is CASSQDLSLHF. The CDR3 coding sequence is TGTGCCAGCAGCCAAGATTTGTCCCTCCACTTT.

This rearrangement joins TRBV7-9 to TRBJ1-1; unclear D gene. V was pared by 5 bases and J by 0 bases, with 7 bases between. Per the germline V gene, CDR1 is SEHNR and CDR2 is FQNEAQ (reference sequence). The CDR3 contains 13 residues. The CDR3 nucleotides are TGTGCCAGCAGCCCCACAGTGAACACTGAAGCTTTCTTT. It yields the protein CASSPTVNTEAFF.

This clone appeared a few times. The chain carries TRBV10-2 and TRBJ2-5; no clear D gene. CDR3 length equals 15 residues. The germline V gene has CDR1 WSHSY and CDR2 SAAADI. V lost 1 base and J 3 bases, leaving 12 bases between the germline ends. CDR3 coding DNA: TGCGCCAGCAGTGAGTGGGTTGGACCAAAAGAGACCCAGTACTTC. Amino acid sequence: CASSEWVGPKETQYF.

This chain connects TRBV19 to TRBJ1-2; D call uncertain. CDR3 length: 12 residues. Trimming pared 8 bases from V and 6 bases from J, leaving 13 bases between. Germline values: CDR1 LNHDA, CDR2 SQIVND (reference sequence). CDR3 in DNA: TGTGCCAGTCTCCGGAGTCGCGATGGCTACACCTTC. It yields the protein CASLRSRDGYTF. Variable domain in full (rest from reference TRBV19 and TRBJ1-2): DGGITQSPKYLFRKEGQNVTLSCEQNLNHDAMYWYRQDPGQGLRLIYYSQIVNDFQKGDIAEGYSVSREKKESFPLTVTSAQKNPTAFYLCASLRSRDGYTFGSGTRLTVV.

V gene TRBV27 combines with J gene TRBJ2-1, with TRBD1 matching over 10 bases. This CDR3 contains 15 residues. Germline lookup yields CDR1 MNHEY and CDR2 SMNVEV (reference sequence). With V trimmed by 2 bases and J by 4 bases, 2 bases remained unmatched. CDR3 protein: CASSLGTGDYNEQFF. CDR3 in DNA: TGTGCCAGCAGTTTAGGGACAGGGGATTACAATGAGCAGTTCTTC.

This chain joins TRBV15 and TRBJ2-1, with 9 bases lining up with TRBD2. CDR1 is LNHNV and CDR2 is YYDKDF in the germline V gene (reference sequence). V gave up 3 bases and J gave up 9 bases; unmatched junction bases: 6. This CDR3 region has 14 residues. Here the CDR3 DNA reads TGTGCCACCAGCAGTCGGCGGGAGGGAAGTGAGCAGTTCTTC. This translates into CATSSRREGSEQFF.

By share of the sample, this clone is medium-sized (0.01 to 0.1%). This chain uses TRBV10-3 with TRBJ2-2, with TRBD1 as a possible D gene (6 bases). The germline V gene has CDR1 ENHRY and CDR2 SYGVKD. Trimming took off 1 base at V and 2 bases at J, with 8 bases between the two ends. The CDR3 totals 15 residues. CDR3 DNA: TGTGCCATCAGTGAGTTGGACAGAAACACCGGGGAGCTGTTTTTT. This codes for CAISELDRNTGELFF.

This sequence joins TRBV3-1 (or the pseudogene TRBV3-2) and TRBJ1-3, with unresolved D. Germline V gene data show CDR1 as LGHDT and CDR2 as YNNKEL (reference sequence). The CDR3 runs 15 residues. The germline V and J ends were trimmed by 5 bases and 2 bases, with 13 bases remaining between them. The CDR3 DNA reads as TGTGCCAGCAGCGGACGAGGGTCTCCTGGAAACACCATATATTTT. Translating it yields CASSGRGSPGNTIYF.

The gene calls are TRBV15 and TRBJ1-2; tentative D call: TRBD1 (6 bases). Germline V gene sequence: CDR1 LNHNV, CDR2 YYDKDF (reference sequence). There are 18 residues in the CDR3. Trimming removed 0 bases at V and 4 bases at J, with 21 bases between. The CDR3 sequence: CATSRDRGLSYFGYGYTF. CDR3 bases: TGTGCCACCAGCAGAGACCGGGGGCTCTCTTATTTTGGCTATGGCTACACCTTC. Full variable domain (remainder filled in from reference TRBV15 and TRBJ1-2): DAMVIQNPRYQVTQFGKPVTLSCSQTLNHNVMYWYQQKSSQAPKLLFHYYDKDFNNEADTPDNFQSRRPNTSFCFLDIRSPGLGDTAMYLCATSRDRGLSYFGYGYTFGSGTRLTVV.

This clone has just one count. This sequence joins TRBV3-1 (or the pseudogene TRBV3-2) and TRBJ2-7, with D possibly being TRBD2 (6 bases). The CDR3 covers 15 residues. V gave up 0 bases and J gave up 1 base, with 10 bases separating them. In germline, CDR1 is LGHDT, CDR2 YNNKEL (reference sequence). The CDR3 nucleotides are TGTGCCAGCAGCCAAGACAGGGAGGTATCCTACGAGCAGTACTTC. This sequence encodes CASSQDREVSYEQYF.

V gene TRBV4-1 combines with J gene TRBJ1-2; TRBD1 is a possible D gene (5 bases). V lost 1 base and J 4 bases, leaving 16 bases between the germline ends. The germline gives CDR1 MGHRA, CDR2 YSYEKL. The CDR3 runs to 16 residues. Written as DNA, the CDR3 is TGCGCCAGCAGCCAAGTCCCTCTGACAGCTTCCTATGGCTACACCTTC. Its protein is CASSQVPLTASYGYTF.

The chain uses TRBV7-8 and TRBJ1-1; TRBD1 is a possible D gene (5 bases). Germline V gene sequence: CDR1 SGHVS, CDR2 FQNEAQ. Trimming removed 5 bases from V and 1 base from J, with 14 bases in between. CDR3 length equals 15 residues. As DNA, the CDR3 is TGTGCCAGCAGCGTGGGGACGGCTCAGAACACTGAAGCTTTCTTT. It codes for CASSVGTAQNTEAFF.

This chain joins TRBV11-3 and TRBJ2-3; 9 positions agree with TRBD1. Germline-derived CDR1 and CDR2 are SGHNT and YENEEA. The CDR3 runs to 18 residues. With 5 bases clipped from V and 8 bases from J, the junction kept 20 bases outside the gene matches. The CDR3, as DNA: TGTGCCAGCAGCACAAGACAGGGGGGAGCAAGAGAATCATTTACGCAGTATTTT. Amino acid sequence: CASSTRQGGARESFTQYF.

CDR3 nucleotides: TGTGCCAGCAGCTCCACGTTGGGACCAGAGACCCAGTACTTC. This translates into CASSSTLGPETQYF. The chain recombines TRBV11-2 with TRBJ2-5; D is perhaps TRBD1 or TRBD2 (5 bases each). Looked up from germline, CDR1 is SGHAT and CDR2 is FQNNGV. V was trimmed by 4 bases and J by 4 bases, leaving 13 bases between them. The length of the CDR3 is 14 residues.

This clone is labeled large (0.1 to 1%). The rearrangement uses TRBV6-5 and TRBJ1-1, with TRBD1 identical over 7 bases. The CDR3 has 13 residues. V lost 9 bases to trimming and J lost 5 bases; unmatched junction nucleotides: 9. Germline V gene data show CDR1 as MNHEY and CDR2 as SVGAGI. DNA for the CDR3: TGTGCCAGTTCCCAGGGGGAAGGGACTGAAGCTTTCTTT. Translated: CASSQGEGTEAFF.

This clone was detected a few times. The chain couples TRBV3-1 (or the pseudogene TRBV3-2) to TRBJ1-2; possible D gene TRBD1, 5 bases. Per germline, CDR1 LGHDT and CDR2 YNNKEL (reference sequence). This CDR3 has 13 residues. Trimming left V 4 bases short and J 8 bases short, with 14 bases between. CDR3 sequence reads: CASSPPDIPGYTF. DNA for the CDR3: TGTGCCAGCAGCCCACCGGACATCCCGGGCTACACCTTC.

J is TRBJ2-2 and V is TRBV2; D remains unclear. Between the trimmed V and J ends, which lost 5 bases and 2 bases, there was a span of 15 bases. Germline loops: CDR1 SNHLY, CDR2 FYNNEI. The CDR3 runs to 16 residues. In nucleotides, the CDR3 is TGTGCCAGCAGTCCGGACCCAGGCGTTAACACCGGGGAGCTGTTTTTT. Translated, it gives CASSPDPGVNTGELFF. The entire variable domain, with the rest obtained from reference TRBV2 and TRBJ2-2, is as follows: EPEVTQTPSHQVTQMGQEVILRCVPISNHLYFYWYRQILGQKVEFLVSFYNNEISEKSEIFDDQFSVERPDGSNFTLKIRSTKLEDSAMYFCASSPDPGVNTGELFFGEGSRLTVL.

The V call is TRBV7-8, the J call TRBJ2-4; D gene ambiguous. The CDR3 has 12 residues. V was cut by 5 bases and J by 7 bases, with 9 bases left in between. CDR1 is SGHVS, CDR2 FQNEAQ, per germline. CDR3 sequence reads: CASSAEWNIQYF. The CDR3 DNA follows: TGTGCCAGCAGCGCCGAATGGAACATTCAGTACTTC.

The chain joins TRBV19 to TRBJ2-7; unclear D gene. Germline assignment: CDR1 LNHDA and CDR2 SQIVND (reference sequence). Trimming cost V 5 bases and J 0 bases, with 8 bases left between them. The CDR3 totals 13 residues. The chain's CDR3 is CASSSTLSYEQYF. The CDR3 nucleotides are TGTGCCAGTAGTTCAACCCTCTCCTACGAGCAGTACTTC.

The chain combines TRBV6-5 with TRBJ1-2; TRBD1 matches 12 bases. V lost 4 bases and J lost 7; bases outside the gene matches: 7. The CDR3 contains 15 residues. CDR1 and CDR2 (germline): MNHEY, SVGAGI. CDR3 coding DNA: TGTGCCAGCAGTTTTCCGGGACAGGGGGCTGTTGGCTACACCTTC. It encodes CASSFPGQGAVGYTF.

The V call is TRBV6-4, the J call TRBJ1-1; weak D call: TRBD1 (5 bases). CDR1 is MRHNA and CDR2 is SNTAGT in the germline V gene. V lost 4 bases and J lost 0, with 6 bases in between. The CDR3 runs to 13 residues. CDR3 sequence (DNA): TGTGCCAGCAGTGGACAGTTGAACACTGAAGCTTTCTTT. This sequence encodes CASSGQLNTEAFF.

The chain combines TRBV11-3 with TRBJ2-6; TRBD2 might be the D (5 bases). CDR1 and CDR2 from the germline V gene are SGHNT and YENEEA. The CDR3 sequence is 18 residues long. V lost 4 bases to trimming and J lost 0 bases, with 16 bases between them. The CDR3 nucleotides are TGTGCCAGCAGCTCCCGTTTTGGACTGACCTCTGGGGCCAACGTCCTGACTTTC. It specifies CASSSRFGLTSGANVLTF.